This T cell receptor beta chain was found in a study of patients and donors after allogeneic stem cell transplantation. Each CDR3 protein gets one entry after TCRdb re-called the RT-PCR reads with MiXCR. The sample consists of over 350,000 distinct CDR3 sequences, roughly 17% of them appearing once. The sample comprised blood, either unsorted or a sorted T cell fraction (not recorded which). This TCR derives from a human donor who was either an allogeneic HSCT recipient or a stem cell or donor lymphocyte infusion donor (not recorded which). It is not recorded whose cells these are; they may come from a transplant donor.

CDR3 in amino acids: CASSLGNGNIQYF. CDR3 nucleotides: TGTGCCAGCAGTCTAGGGAATGGGAACATTCAGTACTTC. V is TRBV5-4 and J is TRBJ2-4; D is ambiguous. V was cut by 5 bases and J by 7 bases, with 13 bases left in between. CDR1 and CDR2 (germline): SGHNT, YYREEE (reference sequence). The CDR3 is 13 residues long.